A selection of T cell receptor beta chains follows, all from one sample in a study of low-dose radiotherapy and immunotherapy resistance in tumors. From the reads, TCRdb called clonotypes with MiXCR, one entry per CDR3 protein. This repertoire shows some 38,000 distinct CDR3 sequences, about a fifth found once; its top ten account for under 9.5%. The specimen comprised PBMCs, sampled after low-dose radiotherapy plus immunotherapy. These receptors were collected from a female donor with ovarian cancer. Both conserved end residues are part of each CDR3. Each record gives: CDR3 protein, CDR3 DNA, D gene, J gene, clone size, V gene. The D gene is left open where the match is weak. Clone size is given for some rows only: seen once, a few or many times, or a class if the clone is expanded.

CDR3: CAWSPWEEGYTF
DNA: TGTGCCTGGAGTCCATGGGAAGAGGGCTACACCTTC
D: NA
J: TRBJ1-2
size: many
V: TRBV30

CDR3: CATSDPGRETDTQYF
DNA: TGTGCCACCAGTGATCCGGGGAGGGAAACAGATACGCAGTATTTT
D: TRBD2
J: TRBJ2-3
size: many
V: TRBV24-1

CDR3: CSVDHGYEQYF
DNA: TGCAGCGTTGACCACGGCTACGAGCAGTACTTC
D: NA
J: TRBJ2-7
size: NA
V: TRBV29-1

CDR3: CASSPRDGELFF
DNA: TGTGCCAGCAGTCCCCGGGACGGGGAGCTGTTTTTT
D: NA
J: TRBJ2-2
size: many
V: TRBV28

CDR3: CAGGQYYNEQFF
DNA: TGTGCCGGGGGACAGTACTACAATGAGCAGTTCTTC
D: TRBD1
J: TRBJ2-1
size: many
V: TRBV2

CDR3: CASSLTQGVYEQYF
DNA: TGTGCCAGCAGCTTAACGCAGGGGGTTTACGAGCAGTACTTC
D: TRBD1
J: TRBJ2-7
size: few
V: TRBV7-2

CDR3: CASSFTVMNTEAFF
DNA: TGTGCCAGCAGTTTTACAGTTATGAACACTGAAGCTTTCTTT
D: NA
J: TRBJ1-1
size: medium-sized
V: TRBV27

CDR3: CASSLVLAANTGELFF
DNA: TGCGCCAGCAGCTTGGTGCTAGCGGCAAACACCGGGGAGCTGTTTTTT
D: TRBD2
J: TRBJ2-2
size: many
V: TRBV5-1

CDR3: CASSPPGRLMNTEAFF
DNA: TGTGCCAGCTCACCACCGGGACGGCTGATGAACACTGAAGCTTTCTTT
D: NA
J: TRBJ1-1
size: few
V: TRBV18

CDR3: CASSSPWQGTHEQYF
DNA: TGTGCCAGCAGTTCACCCTGGCAGGGAACCCACGAGCAGTACTTC
D: NA
J: TRBJ2-7
size: few
V: TRBV28

CDR3: CASSPPGDEQYF
DNA: TGTGCCAGCAGCCCCCCGGGGGACGAGCAGTACTTC
D: NA
J: TRBJ2-7
size: NA
V: TRBV14

CDR3: CAWTLSGQGYYGYTF
DNA: TGTGCCTGGACCTTGTCGGGACAGGGGTACTATGGCTACACCTTC
D: TRBD1
J: TRBJ1-2
size: many
V: TRBV30

CDR3: CASSTGTSGGALDTQYF
DNA: TGCGCCAGCAGCACCGGGACTAGCGGGGGGGCTTTGGATACGCAGTATTTT
D: TRBD2
J: TRBJ2-3
size: many
V: TRBV5-1

CDR3: CASSKKTGWYEQFF
DNA: TGTGCCAGTAGTAAAAAGACAGGGTGGTATGAGCAGTTCTTC
D: TRBD1
J: TRBJ2-1
size: many
V: TRBV19

CDR3: CASSIRALETQYF
DNA: TGTGCCAGCAGCATCCGAGCCCTCGAGACCCAGTACTTC
D: NA
J: TRBJ2-5
size: many
V: TRBV7-6

CDR3: CASSFTSYEQYF
DNA: TGTGCCAGCAGTTTTACCAGTTACGAGCAGTACTTC
D: NA
J: TRBJ2-7
size: many
V: TRBV28

CDR3: CASNTGTYEQYF
DNA: TGTGCCAGCAACACAGGGACCTACGAGCAGTACTTC
D: NA
J: TRBJ2-7
size: many
V: TRBV2

CDR3: CASSQDGPEGYTF
DNA: TGTGCCAGCAGCCAAGATGGTCCAGAGGGCTACACCTTC
D: NA
J: TRBJ1-2
size: many
V: TRBV3-1

CDR3: CSVEVSNTEAFF
DNA: TGCAGCGTTGAAGTGTCGAACACTGAAGCTTTCTTT
D: NA
J: TRBJ1-1
size: many
V: TRBV29-1

CDR3: CASSSLGGGSGGTQYF
DNA: TGTGCCAGCAGTTCCCTCGGGGGAGGTAGCGGGGGGACCCAGTACTTC
D: TRBD2
J: TRBJ2-5
size: NA
V: TRBV6-8

CDR3: CASSPVSGYGNEQFF
DNA: TGTGCCAGCTCACCAGTATCGGGGTACGGCAATGAGCAGTTCTTC
D: NA
J: TRBJ2-1
size: many
V: TRBV18

CDR3: CASSEGGSEQYF
DNA: TGTGCCAGCAGTGAAGGAGGGAGCGAGCAGTACTTC
D: NA
J: TRBJ2-7
size: many
V: TRBV2

CDR3: CASTVGQGWTEAFF
DNA: TGCGCCAGCACCGTGGGACAGGGGTGGACTGAAGCTTTCTTT
D: TRBD1
J: TRBJ1-1
size: many
V: TRBV5-1

CDR3: CASSHDPGAPSGANVLTF
DNA: TGTGCCAGCAGCCATGACCCAGGGGCCCCGTCTGGGGCCAACGTCCTGACTTTC
D: NA
J: TRBJ2-6
size: many
V: TRBV5-5

CDR3: CAIAAGGTSTDTQYF
DNA: TGTGCCATCGCGGCGGGAGGGACTAGCACAGATACGCAGTATTTT
D: TRBD2
J: TRBJ2-3
size: many
V: TRBV10-3

CDR3: CASRGRGPRGETEAFF
DNA: TGTGCCAGTAGAGGGCGGGGGCCCAGGGGTGAGACTGAAGCTTTCTTT
D: NA
J: TRBJ1-1
size: many
V: TRBV19

CDR3: CASSPGHGSEQFF
DNA: TGTGCCAGCTCACCGGGGCATGGCAGCGAGCAGTTCTTC
D: NA
J: TRBJ2-1
size: medium-sized
V: TRBV18

CDR3: CSASGGRETQYF
DNA: TGCAGTGCTAGTGGGGGGCGAGAGACCCAGTACTTC
D: NA
J: TRBJ2-5
size: many
V: TRBV20-1

CDR3: CASSLARQGSNQPQHF
DNA: TGTGCCAGCAGCTTGGCCCGCCAGGGTAGCAATCAGCCCCAGCATTTT
D: NA
J: TRBJ1-5
size: few
V: TRBV5-6

CDR3: CASSIDEGLNTEAFF
DNA: TGTGCCAGTAGTATAGATGAGGGCCTGAACACTGAAGCTTTCTTT
D: NA
J: TRBJ1-1
size: many
V: TRBV19

CDR3: CASSIVRQAEQYF
DNA: TGTGCCAGTAGTATAGTGCGACAGGCAGAGCAGTACTTC
D: NA
J: TRBJ2-7
size: many
V: TRBV19

CDR3: CASKFLVNTEAFF
DNA: TGTGCCAGCAAGTTTCTTGTGAACACTGAAGCTTTCTTT
D: NA
J: TRBJ1-1
size: few
V: TRBV14

CDR3: CASRPGDRGNQPQHF
DNA: TGTGCCAGCCGACCCGGGGACAGAGGCAATCAGCCCCAGCATTTT
D: TRBD1
J: TRBJ1-5
size: many
V: TRBV27

CDR3: CASSLSPTGSSSEQFF
DNA: TGTGCCAGCAGTTTATCTCCGACAGGGAGCTCCTCTGAGCAGTTCTTC
D: TRBD1
J: TRBJ2-1
size: many
V: TRBV27

CDR3: CASSLLGLVVETEAFF
DNA: TGTGCCAGCAGCTTACTAGGGTTGGTGGTAGAAACTGAAGCTTTCTTT
D: NA
J: TRBJ1-1
size: many
V: TRBV11-2

CDR3: CASRAGRLQETQYF
DNA: TGTGCCAGTAGGGCGGGACGATTACAAGAGACCCAGTACTTC
D: NA
J: TRBJ2-5
size: many
V: TRBV19

CDR3: CSARAGDRSTDTQYF
DNA: TGCAGTGCTAGGGCCGGAGACAGGAGCACAGATACGCAGTATTTT
D: NA
J: TRBJ2-3
size: many
V: TRBV20-1

CDR3: CASSPPVYNEQFF
DNA: TGTGCCAGCTCACCCCCGGTATACAATGAGCAGTTCTTC
D: NA
J: TRBJ2-1
size: many
V: TRBV18

CDR3: CASSSGTPKETQYF
DNA: TGTGCCAGCAGTTCGGGGACCCCTAAGGAGACCCAGTACTTC
D: NA
J: TRBJ2-5
size: many
V: TRBV28

CDR3: CASSPNPSDREQFF
DNA: TGCGCCAGCAGCCCCAATCCCTCGGACAGGGAGCAGTTCTTC
D: TRBD1
J: TRBJ2-1
size: NA
V: TRBV5-1

CDR3: CSGTTSGSADTQYF
DNA: TGCAGCGGAACCACTAGCGGGAGCGCAGATACGCAGTATTTT
D: TRBD2
J: TRBJ2-3
size: NA
V: TRBV29-1

CDR3: CASSLGGGGIYNEQFF
DNA: TGTGCCAGTAGTCTGGGTGGAGGGGGCATCTACAATGAGCAGTTCTTC
D: NA
J: TRBJ2-1
size: many
V: TRBV19

CDR3: CASGKGHAEEDTQYF
DNA: TGTGCCAGCGGAAAGGGGCACGCTGAGGAGGATACGCAGTATTTT
D: NA
J: TRBJ2-3
size: NA
V: TRBV6-8

CDR3: CSARRPGGEANEKLFF
DNA: TGCAGTGCTAGACGCCCCGGGGGGGAGGCTAATGAAAAACTGTTTTTT
D: NA
J: TRBJ1-4
size: NA
V: TRBV20-1

CDR3: CASSYLGTGTDTQYF
DNA: TGTGCCAGCAGTTACTTGGGGACAGGGACAGATACGCAGTATTTT
D: TRBD1
J: TRBJ2-3
size: many
V: TRBV6-2/TRBV6-3

CDR3: CASSTDSKGGYTF
DNA: TGTGCCAGCAGCACAGACAGCAAGGGAGGCTACACCTTC
D: NA
J: TRBJ1-2
size: many
V: TRBV7-2

CDR3: CSANPGHTGGVYEQYF
DNA: TGCAGTGCAAACCCGGGACACACCGGGGGAGTCTACGAGCAGTACTTC
D: NA
J: TRBJ2-7
size: many
V: TRBV20-1

CDR3: CASSRGPGTANTEAFF
DNA: TGCGCCAGCAGCCGGGGGCCCGGGACAGCGAACACTGAAGCTTTCTTT
D: TRBD1
J: TRBJ1-1
size: many
V: TRBV4-1

CDR3: CASSPGRVAEAFF
DNA: TGTGCCAGCAGTCCCGGGCGGGTCGCTGAAGCTTTCTTT
D: NA
J: TRBJ1-1
size: many
V: TRBV6-2/TRBV6-3

CDR3: CAWSGGVQETQYF
DNA: TGTGCCTGGAGTGGGGGGGTTCAAGAGACCCAGTACTTC
D: NA
J: TRBJ2-5
size: many
V: TRBV30

CDR3: CASSPSGPPTEAFF
DNA: TGTGCCAGCAGCCCCAGTGGTCCTCCCACTGAAGCTTTCTTT
D: NA
J: TRBJ1-1
size: many
V: TRBV3-1

CDR3: CASSPASGAGGPIGELFF
DNA: TGTGCCAGCAGTCCCGCCTCGGGAGCGGGGGGGCCGATCGGGGAGCTGTTTTTT
D: TRBD2
J: TRBJ2-2
size: NA
V: TRBV9

CDR3: CASSPSGGTDTQYF
DNA: TGTGCCAGCAGCCCGAGCGGGGGCACAGATACGCAGTATTTT
D: TRBD2
J: TRBJ2-3
size: many
V: TRBV25-1